These 26 T cell receptor beta chains share one sample of origin, sequenced in a study of shared clonotypes between healthy human individuals. Naive CD8 cells lacked CD45RO and underwent positive selection for CCR7, leaving out terminally differentiated effector memory CD45RA+ cells. Sequenced by immunoSEQ multiplex PCR; TCRdb stores in-frame clones only, minus some. The sample includes some 2,100,000 clones, about 93% of them seen just once. Material: naive CD8+ T cells from PBMCs. The source is a man aged 18 to 35 in good health. Some clones in this sample may be carry-over from other donors' samples.

The chain links TRBV9 to TRBJ2-3; D is perhaps TRBD1 (6 bases). The CDR3 runs 14 residues. The V gene lost 8 bases and the J gene lost 0 bases, with 13 bases spanning the gap. CDR1 SGDLS and CDR2 YYNGEE come from the germline V gene. The CDR3 here is CASRDTHSTDTQYF. The CDR3 nucleotides are TGTGCCAGTAGGGACACCCATAGCACAGATACGCAGTATTTT.

The chain is built from TRBV15 and TRBJ2-1; unclear D gene. Deletions cut 1 base from V and 6 bases from J, with 10 bases between. The CDR3 is 14 amino acids. Per the germline V gene, CDR1 is LNHNV and CDR2 is YYDKDF (reference sequence). The CDR3 DNA sequence: TGTGCCACCAGCAGAGCCGTAAAATCCAATGAGCAGTTCTTC. Translating it yields CATSRAVKSNEQFF.

This rearrangement joins TRBV11-2 to TRBJ2-5; weak D call: TRBD2 (5 bases). Trimming left V 1 base short and J 5 bases short, with 14 bases between. The CDR3 has 15 residues. CDR1 and CDR2 (germline): SGHAT, FQNNGV. CDR3: CASSLGGVRGETQYF. The CDR3 DNA reads as TGTGCCAGCAGCTTAGGGGGAGTACGAGGGGAGACCCAGTACTTC.

The chain joins TRBV7-9 to TRBJ1-2, with TRBD1 matching over 7 bases. From germline, CDR1 is SEHNR and CDR2 FQNEAQ (reference sequence). This CDR3 is 15 amino acids long. J lost 6 bases, V lost 5 bases, and 12 bases had no gene match. In nucleotides, the CDR3 is TGTGCCAGCAGCATAGTAACAGGGGAGGATGATGGCTACACCTTC. Translation: CASSIVTGEDDGYTF.

V usage is TRBV5-1 and J usage is TRBJ2-7, with a tentative D call TRBD2 (7 bases). The V end was cut by 0 bases, the J end by 3 bases, with 16 bases between. Germline CDR1 SGHRS, CDR2 YFSETQ. The CDR3 covers 16 residues. DNA of the CDR3: TGCGCCAGCAGCTTGGACCTCGGGGGCGGGAGCTACGAGCAGTACTTC. Residues: CASSLDLGGGSYEQYF.

The chain recombines TRBV29-1 with TRBJ1-1; 8 nucleotides align to TRBD1. Germline CDR1 and CDR2: SQVTM and ANQGSEA. After removal of 5 bases from V and 10 bases from J, the junction contained 12 bases not matched to a gene. This CDR3 contains 13 residues. CDR3 DNA sequence: TGCAGCGTTCCTGAGACAGGGGCAGGGGCAGCTTTCTTT. Its translation: CSVPETGAGAAFF.

About this clone: Other DNA sequences within the sample encode an identical CDR3. The V call is TRBV19, the J call TRBJ2-7; 9 bases align to TRBD2. Germline trimming cut 3 bases from V and 2 bases from J; bases unmatched to any gene: 2. Germline loops: CDR1 LNHDA, CDR2 SQIVND (reference sequence). CDR3 length: 14 amino acids. CDR3 residues: CASSILAGTYEQYF. CDR3 nucleotide sequence: TGTGCCAGTAGTATTCTAGCGGGAACCTACGAGCAGTACTTC.

On this clone itself: Other DNA sequences within the sample encode an identical CDR3. The V gene is TRBV27, the J gene TRBJ1-2; 8 bases are shared with TRBD1. V was pared by 8 bases and J by 0 bases, with 5 bases of the junction left unmatched. In germline, CDR1 is MNHEY, CDR2 SMNVEV (reference sequence). This CDR3 comprises 14 residues. CDR3 bases: TGTGCCAGCGGGAACAGGGGGGCTAACTATGGCTACACCTTC. This gives the protein CASGNRGANYGYTF.

This chain uses TRBV6-5 with TRBJ2-3; 9 bases are shared with TRBD1. The CDR3 runs to 16 residues. Per germline, CDR1 MNHEY and CDR2 SVGAGI. J gave up 6 bases and V 1 base, and 8 bases lay outside the gene matches. CDR3 coding DNA: TGTGCCAGCAGTTACTGGGGACAGGGTGGCGGGGATACGCAGTATTTT. Encoded protein: CASSYWGQGGGDTQYF.

The V call is TRBV7-2, the J call TRBJ1-3; D gene unclear. CDR3 length equals 13 residues. The V end was cut by 8 bases, the J end by 0 bases, with 8 bases between. Germline V gene sequence: CDR1 SGHTA, CDR2 FQGNSA. The CDR3 protein is CASGVYSGNTIYF. CDR3 DNA: TGTGCCAGCGGAGTCTACTCTGGAAACACCATATATTTT.

The rearrangement uses TRBV14 and TRBJ2-7, with no clear D. V dropped 3 bases and J dropped 0 bases, with 12 bases sitting between them. Germline CDR1 SGHDN, CDR2 FVKESK. This CDR3 has 15 amino acids. CDR3 DNA sequence: TGTGCCAGCAGCCAGCTACAGAGCCCCTCCTACGAGCAGTACTTC. Encoded protein: CASSQLQSPSYEQYF.

V and J are TRBV7-9 and TRBJ2-1; possible D gene TRBD1, 5 bases. Looked up from germline, CDR1 is SEHNR and CDR2 is FQNEAQ (reference sequence). The CDR3 spans 10 residues. V gave up 5 bases and J gave up 10 bases, with 6 bases separating them. CDR3 DNA sequence: TGTGCCAGCAGCCAGGGCGAGCAGTTCTTC. As protein: CASSQGEQFF.

The V call is TRBV9, the J call TRBJ2-1; 10 bases map to TRBD2. With 3 bases clipped from V and 3 bases from J, the junction kept 9 bases outside the gene matches. This CDR3 has 17 residues. Germline V gives CDR1 SGDLS, CDR2 YYNGEE. The DNA for the CDR3 is TGTGCCAGCAGCGGACTAGCGGGCATAACAGACTACAATGAGCAGTTCTTC. This gives the protein CASSGLAGITDYNEQFF.

The chain links TRBV29-1 to TRBJ2-1, with 10 bases identical to TRBD2. The V gene's germline CDR1 is SQVTM and CDR2 ANQGSEA. V was clipped by 7 bases and J by 2 bases; unmatched bases: 17. The CDR3 runs to 18 residues. Here the CDR3 reads CSAGKPSSGSLAYNEQFF. DNA of the CDR3: TGCAGCGCTGGAAAACCCTCTAGCGGGAGCCTCGCCTACAATGAGCAGTTCTTC.

Remarks on this clone: This sample includes further DNA sequences coding for the same CDR3. This chain uses TRBV28 with TRBJ1-1; D not resolved. CDR1 is MDHEN, CDR2 SYDVKM, per germline. The ends were cut back, 2 bases at V and 4 bases at J, with 11 bases in the middle. The CDR3 has 14 amino acids. CDR3: CASSLTRGGTEAFF. CDR3 bases: TGTGCCAGCAGTTTAACCCGGGGAGGCACTGAAGCTTTCTTT.

CDR3 coding DNA: TGTGCCAGCAGACCTGGCACCTACGAGCAGTACTTC. Its protein is CASRPGTYEQYF. The J gene is TRBJ2-7, the V gene TRBV6-6, with D unclear. The CDR3 is 12 amino acids. CDR1 is MNHNY, CDR2 SVGAGI, per germline (reference sequence). Trimming left V 6 bases short and J 2 bases short, with 8 bases between.

The count of this clone is one. The rearrangement joins TRBV13 to TRBJ2-5; TRBD2 might be the D (7 bases). Per the germline V gene, CDR1 is PRHDT and CDR2 is FYEKMQ (reference sequence). The CDR3 has 16 residues. Trimming left V 1 base short and J 1 base short, with 13 bases between. DNA of the CDR3: TGTGCCAGCAGCTTAGAGTCGGGGGGCAGCCAAGAGACCCAGTACTTC. Translation: CASSLESGGSQETQYF.

The chain is built from TRBV7-3 and TRBJ2-3; 8 nucleotides agree with TRBD1. This CDR3 contains 15 residues. Unmatched junction bases numbered 7, after V lost 4 bases and J lost 4 bases. Germline lookup yields CDR1 SGHTA and CDR2 FQGTGA. The CDR3 sequence: CASSSTGEPADTQYF. CDR3 DNA sequence: TGTGCCAGCAGCTCGACAGGGGAGCCCGCAGATACGCAGTATTTT.

This chain connects TRBV19 to TRBJ1-1; D ambiguous. Between the trimmed V and J ends, which lost 4 bases and 1 base, there was a span of 10 bases. This CDR3 has 14 amino acids. From germline, CDR1 is LNHDA and CDR2 SQIVND (reference sequence). CDR3 nucleotide sequence: TGTGCCAGTAGTAGGAGGGCGCGGAACACTGAAGCTTTCTTT. As protein: CASSRRARNTEAFF.

The genes are TRBV9 and TRBJ1-2, with D hard to call. Germline CDR1 reads SGDLS; CDR2 reads YYNGEE. V was shortened by 0 bases and J by 5 bases, with 11 bases between the two germline ends. The CDR3 runs to 14 residues. Written as DNA, the CDR3 is TGTGCCAGCAGCGTAGATGGCAGCCTATATGGCTACACCTTC. It yields the protein CASSVDGSLYGYTF.

The chain combines TRBV27 with TRBJ2-1; D gene unclear. The V and J ends lost 3 bases and 10 bases respectively, with 22 bases between them. CDR1 and CDR2 (germline): MNHEY, SMNVEV (reference sequence). The CDR3 runs to 16 residues. The CDR3 reads CASSFRSGKIKNEQFF. Written as DNA, the CDR3 is TGTGCCAGCAGTTTTAGGTCGGGTAAGATAAAAAACGAGCAGTTCTTC.

This chain links TRBV5-6 with TRBJ1-3; no firm D call. The germline V gene has CDR1 SGHDT and CDR2 YYEEEE. The CDR3 runs to 14 residues. Trimming took off 2 bases at V and 2 bases at J, with 8 bases between the two ends. The CDR3: CASSFYDTGNTIYF. The CDR3 DNA reads TGTGCCAGCAGCTTCTATGACACTGGAAACACCATATATTTT. Drawing the rest from reference TRBV5-6 and TRBJ1-3, the complete variable domain is DAGVTQSPTHLIKTRGQQVTLRCSPKSGHDTVSWYQQALGQGPQFIFQYYEEEERQRGNFPDRFSGHQFPNYSSELNVNALLLGDSALYLCASSFYDTGNTIYFGEGSWLTVV.

The CDR3 coding sequence is TGTGCCAGCAGCCCGGACAGACACACTGAAGCTTTCTTT. It codes for CASSPDRHTEAFF. This chain joins TRBV11-2 and TRBJ1-1; tentatively, D is TRBD1 (6 bases). Germline V gene data show CDR1 as SGHAT and CDR2 as FQNNGV. The CDR3 spans 13 residues. V shed 5 bases and J shed 3 bases, with 10 bases lying between them.

The rearrangement joins TRBV27 to TRBJ2-5; 7 nucleotides align to TRBD2. CDR1 and CDR2 (germline): MNHEY, SMNVEV (reference sequence). The CDR3 is 15 residues long. Trimming took 8 bases from V and 5 from J; bases not matched to a gene: 14. DNA for the CDR3: TGTGCCAGCCGATGGCGGGACGGGAGGCCGGAGACCCAGTACTTC. Translation: CASRWRDGRPETQYF.

This chain links TRBV4-1 with TRBJ1-5; no reliable D call. Trimming cost V 0 bases and J 3 bases, with 9 bases left between them. Germline V gives CDR1 MGHRA, CDR2 YSYEKL. The CDR3 has 15 residues. CDR3 loop: CASSQEWAANQPQHF. The CDR3 nucleotides are TGCGCCAGCAGCCAAGAATGGGCAGCCAATCAGCCCCAGCATTTT.

This clone was seen only once. The V gene is TRBV10-3, the J gene TRBJ1-2, with D perhaps TRBD1 (5 bases). The V gene's germline CDR1 is ENHRY and CDR2 SYGVKD. The V and J ends lost 6 bases and 8 bases respectively, with 10 bases between them. The CDR3 has 11 amino acids. CDR3 in amino acids: CAIRETAGYTF. The CDR3 coding sequence is TGTGCCATCAGGGAGACAGCAGGCTACACCTTC.